These 21 T cell receptor beta chains were all obtained from the same sample, sequenced in a study of regulatory T cells in long-lasting Graves disease. With iRepertoire HTBI primers and Arm-PCR of CDR3 regions, TCR beta libraries were built. TCRdb re-derived calls from the multiplex PCR reads in MiXCR, one entry per CDR3 protein. Among 450,000 to 500,000 distinct CDR3 sequences, roughly 16% were seen once, and the ten largest hold more than 10%. The time point denotes: newly diagnosed GD, antithyroid drugs for less than 3 months. Isolated PBMC RNA provided the starting material for the TCR library. This sample also appeared in a second study, on T cells in Graves' hyperthyroidism and ophthalmopathy.

The starting material was peripheral blood mononuclear cells (PBMCs), obtained at new diagnosis, from a patient treated with antithyroid drugs. These receptors came from a man between 40 and 49 years old with Graves disease.

This clonotype was observed at least ten times. This rearrangement joins TRBV6-1 to TRBJ1-5; D gene ambiguous. The V end lost 6 bases, the J end lost 7 bases, and 7 bases lay between the germline ends. In germline, CDR1 is MNHNS, CDR2 SASEGT. The CDR3 is made up of 11 amino acids. The CDR3 here is CASSIGQPQHF. In DNA form, the CDR3 reads TGTGCCAGCAGCATAGGGCAGCCCCAGCATTTT.

Concerning this clonotype itself: A much larger clone is a single base away; this may be a read error. The chain has TRBV30 and TRBJ2-1; no clear D. From germline, CDR1 is GTSNPN and CDR2 SVGIG (reference sequence). The CDR3 is 12 residues long. This CDR3 reads CAWKPVVETQCF. In DNA, the CDR3 is TGTGCCTGGAAGCCGGTGGTAGAGACCCAGTGCTTC. Filled out from reference TRBV30 and TRBJ2-1, the complete variable domain reads SQTIHQWPATLVQPVGSPLSLECTVEGTSNPNLYWYRQAAGRGLQLLFYSVGIGQISSEVPQNLSASRPQDRQFILSSKKLLLSDSGFYLCAWKPVVETQCFGPGTRLTVL.

This clonotype was detected ten times or more. The chain links TRBV12-5 to TRBJ1-2, with a weak D call TRBD1 (5 bases). There are 12 residues in the CDR3. In germline, CDR1 is LGHNT, CDR2 FRNRAP. The germline V and J ends were trimmed by 6 bases and 7 bases, with 12 bases remaining between them. CDR3 in amino acids: CASGSGTLGYTF. The CDR3 DNA sequence: TGTGCTAGTGGCTCTGGGACTCTTGGCTACACCTTC.

CDR3: CASSLSGSYETQYF. CDR3 nucleotides: TGTGCCAGCAGCCTAAGCGGGAGTTATGAGACCCAGTACTTC. The gene calls are TRBV2 and TRBJ2-5; 8 nucleotides agree with TRBD2. Germline V CDR1 and CDR2: SNHLY, FYNNEI. CDR3 length: 14 amino acids. The V segment lost 6 bases and the J segment 5 bases; nucleotides outside the gene matches: 8.

This clonotype was detected many times. CDR3 bases: TGTGCCAGCGTGGGGCAATCTCTCACTGAGCAGTTCTTC. This gives the protein CASVGQSLTEQFF. The genes are TRBV2 and TRBJ2-1; weak D call: TRBD1 (5 bases). CDR3 size: 13 residues. Germline assignment: CDR1 SNHLY and CDR2 FYNNEI. Trimming left V 8 bases short and J 9 bases short, with 17 bases between. The entire variable domain, with the rest obtained from reference TRBV2 and TRBJ2-1, is as follows: EPEVTQTPSHQVTQMGQEVILRCVPISNHLYFYWYRQILGQKVEFLVSFYNNEISEKSEIFDDQFSVERPDGSNFTLKIRSTKLEDSAMYFCASVGQSLTEQFFGPGTRLTVL.

This clonotype was found many times. The chain uses TRBV24-1 and TRBJ2-5; 9 bases are shared with TRBD1. Germline V gives CDR1 KGHDR, CDR2 SFDVKD. The ends lost 1 base at V and 4 bases at J; junction bases unmatched: 9. The CDR3 has 17 residues. The CDR3 DNA sequence: TGTGCCACCAGTGATTTCCCTGACAGGGGGGTCGGAGAGACCCAGTACTTC. It is translated as CATSDFPDRGVGETQYF.

The V and J genes are TRBV24-1 and TRBJ2-2, with 11 bases that match TRBD2. Unmatched junction bases numbered 3, after V lost 6 bases and J lost 4 bases. Germline CDR1 reads KGHDR; CDR2 reads SFDVKD. The CDR3 covers 15 residues. The CDR3 sequence: CATSIAGGTTGELFF. Written as DNA, the CDR3 is TGTGCCACCAGTATAGCGGGAGGGACCACCGGGGAGCTGTTTTTT.

J is TRBJ1-5 and V is TRBV6-5; the D gene is possibly TRBD1 (5 bases). V lost 0 bases and J lost 5, with 8 bases in between. This CDR3 has 14 amino acids. Germline V CDR1 and CDR2: MNHEY, SVGAGI. In nucleotides, the CDR3 is TGTGCCAGCAGTTACTCAGGCAGGGATCAGCCCCAGCATTTT. It codes for CASSYSGRDQPQHF.

This clonotype was detected only a few times. The V gene is TRBV28, the J gene TRBJ1-5; D unresolved. The CDR3 has 13 amino acids. Germline values: CDR1 MDHEN, CDR2 SYDVKM. V was shortened by 3 bases and J by 5 bases, with 8 bases between the two germline ends. The CDR3 sequence is CASSFGEDQPQHF. The CDR3, as DNA: TGTGCCAGCAGTTTCGGGGAGGATCAGCCCCAGCATTTT.

This chain joins TRBV27 and TRBJ2-1; 16 nucleotides agree with TRBD2. The CDR3 has 19 amino acids. CDR1 and CDR2 from the germline V gene are MNHEY and SMNVEV (reference sequence). The trim removed 5 bases at V and 3 bases at J, leaving 10 bases unmatched. The CDR3 spells CASSVFGTSGRAYYNEQFF. The CDR3 DNA is TGTGCCAGCAGTGTTTTTGGGACTAGCGGGAGGGCCTACTACAATGAGCAGTTCTTC.

At least ten counts were recorded for this clonotype. The CDR3, as DNA: TGTGCCAGCAGTGAAGCGGGACCCTACCAAGAGACCCAGTACTTC. Encoded protein: CASSEAGPYQETQYF. V is TRBV2 and J is TRBJ2-5, with D tentatively TRBD1 or TRBD2 (5 bases each). CDR1 is SNHLY and CDR2 is FYNNEI in the germline V gene. The CDR3 spans 15 residues. V gave up 0 bases and J gave up 0 bases, with 8 bases separating them.

This clonotype came up a few times. The genes are TRBV7-2 and TRBJ2-2, with 9 bases that match TRBD2. With 6 bases clipped from V and 2 bases from J, the junction kept 7 bases outside the gene matches. Germline loops: CDR1 SGHTA, CDR2 FQGNSA. CDR3 length equals 16 residues. The DNA of the CDR3 is TGTGCCAGCAGGCCTCCTAGCGGGGCTAACACCGGGGAGCTGTTTTTT. Protein sequence: CASRPPSGANTGELFF.

This clonotype was counted only a few times. The chain couples TRBV20-1 to TRBJ2-5; 7 nucleotides match TRBD1. CDR3 length: 13 amino acids. CDR1 and CDR2 (germline): DFQATT, SNEGSKA (reference sequence). V shed 3 bases, J shed 2 bases, and the junction held 3 bases outside the gene matches. In nucleotides, the CDR3 is TGCAGTGCTAGCTGGGGACAGCAAGAGACCCAGTACTTC. It translates to CSASWGQQETQYF.

This chain connects TRBV2 to TRBJ2-2, with a possible D match to TRBD1 (6 bases). Germline values: CDR1 SNHLY, CDR2 FYNNEI. The CDR3 totals 15 residues. Trimming stripped 6 bases from V and 2 bases from J, with 13 bases between. The CDR3 here is CASRVGGPNTGELFF. For the CDR3, the DNA is TGTGCCAGCAGGGTAGGGGGACCCAACACCGGGGAGCTGTTTTTT.

This chain connects TRBV7-2 to TRBJ2-7; TRBD2 matches 8 bases. Germline trimming cut 5 bases from V and 2 bases from J; bases unmatched to any gene: 17. CDR3 length: 18 amino acids. Germline-derived CDR1 and CDR2 are SGHTA and FQGNSA. The CDR3: CASSPFGLARDRTYEQYF. CDR3 in DNA: TGTGCCAGCAGCCCCTTCGGACTAGCCCGGGATAGGACCTACGAGCAGTACTTC.

This clonotype was found a few times. The V call is TRBV30, the J call TRBJ2-1; D is possibly TRBD2 (5 bases). Germline CDR1 GTSNPN, CDR2 SVGIG (reference sequence). V was trimmed by 1 base and J by 5 bases, leaving 12 bases between them. The CDR3 runs 14 residues. The CDR3: CAWSELGAHNEQFF. CDR3 sequence (DNA): TGTGCCTGGAGTGAACTAGGTGCCCACAATGAGCAGTTCTTC.

This clonotype was seen at least ten times. The chain joins TRBV3-1 to TRBJ2-1, with TRBD2 identical over 8 bases. This CDR3 region has 16 residues. Trimming cost V 0 bases and J 8 bases; bases outside gene matches: 9. Per germline, CDR1 LGHDT and CDR2 YNNKEL (reference sequence). In DNA form, the CDR3 reads TGTGCCAGCAGCCAAGACAGGCTAGCGGGTTTAGATGAGCAGTTCTTC. Translation gives CASSQDRLAGLDEQFF.

This clonotype was detected ten times or more. This chain connects TRBV28 to TRBJ1-1; 7 nucleotides match TRBD1. This CDR3 comprises 14 residues. Germline CDR1 MDHEN, CDR2 SYDVKM. Losses at the gene ends were 6 bases for V and 4 bases for J; bases not matched to a gene: 8. The CDR3 coding sequence is TGTGCCAGCAGGGAGAGGGGGCGCGGCACTGAAGCTTTCTTT. Its translation: CASRERGRGTEAFF.

This clonotype was counted a few times. The chain links TRBV20-1 to TRBJ2-1; maybe TRBD2 (5 bases). The CDR3 sequence is 15 residues long. Germline CDR1 is DFQATT and CDR2 is SNEGSKA (reference sequence). With 1 base removed from V and 7 bases from J, the gap between germline ends came to 17 bases. The CDR3 coding sequence is TGCAGTGCTAGAGGCAATAGCGAGAAGGTGAATGAGCAGTTCTTC. This gives the protein CSARGNSEKVNEQFF.

The rearrangement links TRBV6-8 to TRBJ2-7, with a possible D match to TRBD2 (6 bases). V lost 8 bases and J 0 bases, leaving 11 bases between the germline ends. The CDR3 consists of 13 residues. The germline CDR1 and CDR2 sequences are MNHGY and SAAAGT. CDR3 protein: CASRFGGSYEQYF. CDR3 DNA sequence: TGTGCCAGCCGGTTCGGGGGCTCCTACGAGCAGTACTTC.

This chain connects TRBV7-6 to TRBJ2-5; D not resolved. This CDR3 contains 14 residues. Germline lookup yields CDR1 SGHVS and CDR2 FNYEAQ. Trimming removed 5 bases at V and 2 bases at J, with 12 bases between. The CDR3 is CASSPLFGQETQYF. The CDR3 nucleotides read TGTGCCAGCAGCCCCCTGTTTGGTCAAGAGACCCAGTACTTC.